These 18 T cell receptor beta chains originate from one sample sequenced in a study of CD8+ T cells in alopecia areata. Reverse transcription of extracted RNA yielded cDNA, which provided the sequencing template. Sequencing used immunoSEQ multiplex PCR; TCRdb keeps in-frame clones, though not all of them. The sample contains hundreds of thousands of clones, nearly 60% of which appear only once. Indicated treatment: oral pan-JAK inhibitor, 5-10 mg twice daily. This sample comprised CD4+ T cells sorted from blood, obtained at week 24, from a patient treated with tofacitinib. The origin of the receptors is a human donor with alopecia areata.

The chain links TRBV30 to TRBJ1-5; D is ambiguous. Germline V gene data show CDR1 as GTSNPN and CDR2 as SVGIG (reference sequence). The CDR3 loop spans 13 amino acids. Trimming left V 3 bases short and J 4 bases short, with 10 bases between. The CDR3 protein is CAWSSQWNQPQHF. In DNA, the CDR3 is TGTGCCTGGAGCTCACAGTGGAATCAGCCCCAGCATTTT. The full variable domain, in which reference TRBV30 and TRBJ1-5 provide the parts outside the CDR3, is SQTIHQWPATLVQPVGSPLSLECTVEGTSNPNLYWYRQAAGRGLQLLFYSVGIGQISSEVPQNLSASRPQDRQFILSSKKLLLSDSGFYLCAWSSQWNQPQHFGDGTRLSIL.

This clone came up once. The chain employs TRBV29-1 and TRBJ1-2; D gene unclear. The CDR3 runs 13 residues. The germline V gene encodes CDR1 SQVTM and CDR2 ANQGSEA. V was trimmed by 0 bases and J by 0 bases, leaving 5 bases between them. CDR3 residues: CSVEDGANYGYTF. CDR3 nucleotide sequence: TGCAGCGTTGAAGACGGAGCTAACTATGGCTACACCTTC.

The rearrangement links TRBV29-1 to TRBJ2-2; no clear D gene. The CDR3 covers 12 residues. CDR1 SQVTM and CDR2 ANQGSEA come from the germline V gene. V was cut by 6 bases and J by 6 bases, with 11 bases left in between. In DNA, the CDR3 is TGCAGCGTCCGCCGGCGTGCCGGGGAGCTGTTTTTT. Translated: CSVRRRAGELFF.

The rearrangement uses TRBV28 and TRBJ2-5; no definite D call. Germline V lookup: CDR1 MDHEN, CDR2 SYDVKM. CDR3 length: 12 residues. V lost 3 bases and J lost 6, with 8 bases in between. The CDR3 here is CASSLVDQTQYF. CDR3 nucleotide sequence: TGTGCCAGCAGTTTGGTGGATCAGACCCAGTACTTC.

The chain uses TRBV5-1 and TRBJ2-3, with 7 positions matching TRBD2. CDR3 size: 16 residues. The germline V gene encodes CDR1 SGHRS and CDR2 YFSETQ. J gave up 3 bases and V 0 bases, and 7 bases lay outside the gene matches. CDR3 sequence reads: CASSLARWRGTDTQYF. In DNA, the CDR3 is TGCGCCAGCAGCTTGGCAAGGTGGCGGGGGACAGATACGCAGTATTTT.

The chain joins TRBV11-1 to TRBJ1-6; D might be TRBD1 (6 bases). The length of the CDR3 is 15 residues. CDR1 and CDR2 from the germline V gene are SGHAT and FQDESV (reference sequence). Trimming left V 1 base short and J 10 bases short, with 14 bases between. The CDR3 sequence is CASSLGGRGGSPLHF. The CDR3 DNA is TGTGCCAGCAGCTTAGGCGGCAGGGGTGGATCACCCCTCCACTTT.

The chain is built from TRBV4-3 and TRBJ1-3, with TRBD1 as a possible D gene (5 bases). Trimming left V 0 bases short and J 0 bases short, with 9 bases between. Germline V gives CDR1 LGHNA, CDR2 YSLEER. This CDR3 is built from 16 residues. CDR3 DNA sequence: TGCGCCAGCAGCCAAGACCTCAGGGACTCTGGAAACACCATATATTTT. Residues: CASSQDLRDSGNTIYF.

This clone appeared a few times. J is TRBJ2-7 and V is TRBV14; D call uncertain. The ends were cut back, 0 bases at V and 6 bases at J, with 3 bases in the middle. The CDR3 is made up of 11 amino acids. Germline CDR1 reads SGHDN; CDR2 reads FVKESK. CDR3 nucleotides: TGTGCCAGCAGCCAAGACACCGAGCAGTACTTC. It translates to CASSQDTEQYF.

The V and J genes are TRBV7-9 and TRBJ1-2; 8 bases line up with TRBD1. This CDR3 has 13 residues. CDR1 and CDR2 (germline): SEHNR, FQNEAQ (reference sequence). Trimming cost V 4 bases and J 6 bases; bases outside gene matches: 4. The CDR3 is CASSSAGGNGYTF. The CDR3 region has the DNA TGTGCCAGCAGCTCCGCAGGGGGCAATGGCTACACCTTC.

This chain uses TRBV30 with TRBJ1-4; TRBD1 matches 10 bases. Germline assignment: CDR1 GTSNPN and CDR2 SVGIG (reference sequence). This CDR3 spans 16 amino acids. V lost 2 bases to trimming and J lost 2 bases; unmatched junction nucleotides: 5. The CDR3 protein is CAWSTRQGATNEKLFF. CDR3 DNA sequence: TGTGCCTGGAGTACGCGACAGGGGGCTACTAATGAAAAACTGTTTTTT.

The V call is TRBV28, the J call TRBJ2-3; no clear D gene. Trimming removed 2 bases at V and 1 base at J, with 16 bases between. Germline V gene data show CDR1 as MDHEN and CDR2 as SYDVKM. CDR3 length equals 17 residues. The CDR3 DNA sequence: TGTGCCAGCAGTTTACCCCCCCACGCGCCACGCACAGATACGCAGTATTTT. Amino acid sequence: CASSLPPHAPRTDTQYF.

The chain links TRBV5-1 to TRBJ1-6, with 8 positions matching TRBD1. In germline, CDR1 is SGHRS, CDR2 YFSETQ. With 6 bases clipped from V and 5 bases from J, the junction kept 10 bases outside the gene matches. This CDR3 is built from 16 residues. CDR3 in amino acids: CASTPDGQGNNSPLHF. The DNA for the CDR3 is TGCGCCAGCACCCCGGACGGACAGGGTAATAATTCACCCCTCCACTTT.

CDR3 region: CATSGAPKRSSYNEQFF. The DNA for the CDR3 is TGTGCCACCAGCGGAGCTCCAAAGCGATCTTCCTACAATGAGCAGTTCTTC. V usage is TRBV15 and J usage is TRBJ2-1; D is unclear. Germline assignment: CDR1 LNHNV and CDR2 YYDKDF (reference sequence). Trimming shortened V by 5 bases and J by 1 base, and 18 bases separated the two germline ends. The CDR3 totals 17 residues.

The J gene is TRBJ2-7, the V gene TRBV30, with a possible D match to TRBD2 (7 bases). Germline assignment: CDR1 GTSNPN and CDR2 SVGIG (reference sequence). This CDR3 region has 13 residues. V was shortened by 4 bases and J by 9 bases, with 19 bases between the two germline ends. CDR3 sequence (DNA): TGTGCCTGGACTGCCGGGGGGCCCGAGGTGCAGTACTTC. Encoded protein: CAWTAGGPEVQYF.

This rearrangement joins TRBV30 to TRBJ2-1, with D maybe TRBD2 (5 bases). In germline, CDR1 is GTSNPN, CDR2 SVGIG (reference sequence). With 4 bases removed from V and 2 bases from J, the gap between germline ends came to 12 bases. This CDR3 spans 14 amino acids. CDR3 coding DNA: TGTGCCTGGACCGGACTGGCGGCCTACAATGAGCAGTTCTTC. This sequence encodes CAWTGLAAYNEQFF.

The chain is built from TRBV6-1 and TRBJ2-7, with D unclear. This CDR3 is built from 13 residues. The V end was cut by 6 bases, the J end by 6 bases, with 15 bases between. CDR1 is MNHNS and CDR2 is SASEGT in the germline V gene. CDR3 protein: CASSLGPDGEQYF. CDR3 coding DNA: TGTGCCAGCAGCTTGGGCCCTGATGGCGAGCAGTACTTC.

CDR3 DNA: TGCAGCGTCGCCGGGACAGTGAAGGGGTATGGCTACACCTTC. Its translation: CSVAGTVKGYGYTF. The rearrangement joins TRBV29-1 to TRBJ1-2; 7 nucleotides line up with TRBD1. This CDR3 is built from 14 residues. The J segment lost 5 bases and the V segment lost 6 bases, leaving 12 bases of the junction unmatched. Per the germline V gene, CDR1 is SQVTM and CDR2 is ANQGSEA.

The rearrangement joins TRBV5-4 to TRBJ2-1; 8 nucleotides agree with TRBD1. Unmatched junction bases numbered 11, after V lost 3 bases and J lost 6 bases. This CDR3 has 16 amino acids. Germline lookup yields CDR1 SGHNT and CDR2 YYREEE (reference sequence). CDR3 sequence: CASSSGQAQLTNEQFF. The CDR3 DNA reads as TGTGCCAGCAGCTCGGGACAGGCCCAACTTACCAATGAGCAGTTCTTC.